This TCR beta chain emerged from a study of blood T cell repertoires in COVID-19. Overall study: PBMCs, B-cell-depleted T cells, or T cells provided the cDNA or gDNA that made up the material.

Data came from immunoSEQ multiplex PCR; TCRdb stores just in-frame clones and leaves some out. The sample includes under 300,000 clones, over 75% of them seen just once. V shed 0 bases and J 5 bases; nucleotides not matched to a gene: 7. CDR3 length: 15 amino acids. The germline V gene encodes CDR1 SGHTS and CDR2 YDEGEE. The J gene is TRBJ2-7, the V gene TRBV5-8; 8 bases are shared with TRBD1. The source material was peripheral blood. The sequence came from a woman younger than 45 with acute or convalescent COVID-19. As DNA, the CDR3 is TGTGCCAGCAGCTTGGGCCAGGGGGCTTTGGACGAGCAGTACTTC. The encoded protein is CASSLGQGALDEQYF.